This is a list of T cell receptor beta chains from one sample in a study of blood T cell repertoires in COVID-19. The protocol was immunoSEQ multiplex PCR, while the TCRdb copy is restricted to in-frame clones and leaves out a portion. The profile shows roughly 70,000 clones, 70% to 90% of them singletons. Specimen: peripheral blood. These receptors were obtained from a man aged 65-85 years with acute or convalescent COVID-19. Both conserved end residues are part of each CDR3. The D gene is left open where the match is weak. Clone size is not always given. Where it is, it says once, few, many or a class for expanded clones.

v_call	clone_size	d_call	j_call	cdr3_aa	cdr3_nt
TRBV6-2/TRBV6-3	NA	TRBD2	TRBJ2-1	CASSPTLAGGPGNEQFF	TGTGCCAGCAGCCCAACCCTAGCGGGGGGTCCCGGAAATGAGCAGTTCTTC
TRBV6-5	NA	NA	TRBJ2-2	CASTYSPNTGELFF	TGTGCCAGCACGTACAGTCCGAACACCGGGGAGCTGTTTTTT
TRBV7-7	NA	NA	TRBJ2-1	CASSLVQGGEQFF	TGTGCCAGCAGCTTAGTTCAGGGGGGTGAGCAGTTCTTC
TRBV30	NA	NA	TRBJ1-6	CAWTGLLAYNSPLHF	TGTGCCTGGACGGGGTTGCTCGCCTATAATTCACCCCTCCACTTT
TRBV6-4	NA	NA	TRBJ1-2	CASSDSGSYGYTF	TGTGCCAGCAGTGACTCTGGCAGCTATGGCTACACCTTC
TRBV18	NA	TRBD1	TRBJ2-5	CASSPPGTGDRETQYF	TGTGCCAGCTCACCCCCAGGAACAGGGGATCGAGAGACCCAGTACTTC
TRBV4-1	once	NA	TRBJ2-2	CASSQALRGMPGELFF	TGCGCCAGCAGCCAAGCCCTTCGGGGTATGCCCGGGGAGCTGTTTTTT
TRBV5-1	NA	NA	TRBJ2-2	CASSQTDTGELFF	TGCGCCAGCAGCCAAACGGACACCGGGGAGCTGTTTTTT
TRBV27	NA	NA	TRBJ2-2	CASSFPAGDTGELFF	TGTGCCAGCAGTTTCCCCGCAGGGGACACCGGGGAGCTGTTTTTT
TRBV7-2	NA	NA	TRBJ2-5	CASSPQYQETQYF	TGTGCCAGCAGCCCGCAGTACCAAGAGACCCAGTACTTC
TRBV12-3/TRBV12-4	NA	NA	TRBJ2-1	CASSFGANNEQFF	TGTGCCAGCAGTTTTGGAGCGAACAATGAGCAGTTCTTC
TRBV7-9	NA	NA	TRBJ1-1	CASSSTVASNGSTEAFF	TGTGCCAGCAGCTCAACCGTAGCCTCGAACGGTAGCACTGAAGCTTTCTTT
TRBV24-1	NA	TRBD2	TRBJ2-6	CATSDPLFITGGAPSSGANVLTF	TGTGCCACCAGTGATCCTCTGTTCATAACGGGGGGGGCCCCGAGCTCTGGGGCCAACGTCCTGACTTTC
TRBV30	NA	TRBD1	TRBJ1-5	CAWSVGWGQGNQPQHF	TGTGCCTGGAGTGTTGGGTGGGGACAGGGAAATCAGCCCCAGCATTTT
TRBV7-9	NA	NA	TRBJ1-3	CASSLDGDTIYF	TGTGCCAGCAGCTTAGACGGGGACACCATATATTTT
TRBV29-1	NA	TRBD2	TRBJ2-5	CSVARGGVETQYF	TGCAGCGTTGCACGGGGGGGGGTCGAGACCCAGTACTTC
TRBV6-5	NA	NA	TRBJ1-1	CASSYTGSAAEAFF	TGTGCCAGCAGTTACACAGGGTCGGCTGCAGAAGCTTTCTTT
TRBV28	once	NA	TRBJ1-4	CASSTSRASTNEKLFF	TGTGCCAGCAGTACTTCCCGAGCAAGTACTAATGAAAAACTGTTTTTT
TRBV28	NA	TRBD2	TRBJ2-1	CASRRGGALAVGEQFF	TGTGCCAGCAGGCGCGGGGGGGCCCTGGCTGTGGGTGAGCAGTTCTTC
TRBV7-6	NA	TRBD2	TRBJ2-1	CASSSRPGGGVNEQFF	TGTGCCAGCAGCTCCCGACCGGGGGGTGGGGTGAATGAGCAGTTCTTC
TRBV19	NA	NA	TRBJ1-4	CASSIIAATNEKLFF	TGTGCCAGTAGTATTATTGCGGCAACTAATGAAAAACTGTTTTTT
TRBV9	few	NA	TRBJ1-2	CASSPPHNYGYTF	TGTGCCAGCAGCCCCCCCCATAACTATGGCTACACCTTC
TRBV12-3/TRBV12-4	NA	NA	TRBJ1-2	CASSPVGDYGYTF	TGTGCCAGCAGTCCAGTGGGAGACTATGGCTACACCTTC
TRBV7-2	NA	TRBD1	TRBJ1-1	CASSTYRGTEAFF	TGTGCCAGCAGCACATACAGGGGGACTGAAGCTTTCTTT
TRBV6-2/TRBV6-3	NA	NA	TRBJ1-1	CASSTPAGYSVLNTEAFF	TGTGCCAGCAGTACTCCCGCAGGGTATTCGGTCCTGAACACTGAAGCTTTCTTT
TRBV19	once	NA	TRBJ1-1	CASKTTWRTEAFF	TGTGCCAGTAAGACGACCTGGAGGACTGAAGCTTTCTTT
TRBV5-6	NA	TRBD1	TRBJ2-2	CASSWTGQGGTGELFF	TGTGCCAGCAGCTGGACCGGACAGGGAGGCACCGGGGAGCTGTTTTTT
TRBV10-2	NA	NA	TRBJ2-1	CASSESKQNSYNEQFF	TGCGCCAGCAGTGAGTCGAAACAGAACTCCTACAATGAGCAGTTCTTC
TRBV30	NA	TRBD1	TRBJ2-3	CAWSGGQGSSDTQYF	TGTGCCTGGAGTGGGGGACAGGGGAGTTCAGATACGCAGTATTTT
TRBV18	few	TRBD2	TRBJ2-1	CASSETSGGTVEQFF	TGTGCCAGCTCAGAAACTAGCGGGGGGACGGTTGAGCAGTTCTTC
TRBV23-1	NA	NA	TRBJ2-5	CASSQSYREGTQYF	TGCGCCAGCAGTCAATCTTACAGGGAGGGGACCCAGTACTTC
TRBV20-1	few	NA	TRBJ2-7	CSASFGYEQYF	TGCAGTGCTAGCTTCGGGTACGAGCAGTACTTC
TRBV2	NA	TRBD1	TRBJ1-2	CASMGETGSLRSSGYTF	TGTGCCAGCATGGGGGAGACAGGGAGTTTGCGTTCGTCTGGCTACACCTTC
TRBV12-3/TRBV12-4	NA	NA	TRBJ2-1	CASSPMNEQFF	TGTGCCAGCAGCCCCATGAATGAGCAGTTCTTC
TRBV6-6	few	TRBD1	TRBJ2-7	CASIRGRGLINEQYF	TGTGCCAGCATCAGGGGCAGGGGGCTCATTAACGAGCAGTACTTC
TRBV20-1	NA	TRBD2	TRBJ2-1	CSASGVAGIDNEQFF	TGCAGTGCTAGTGGGGTAGCGGGGATTGACAATGAGCAGTTCTTC
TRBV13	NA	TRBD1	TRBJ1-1	CASSSPGQGSTEAFF	TGTGCCAGCAGCTCACCGGGACAGGGGAGCACTGAAGCTTTCTTT
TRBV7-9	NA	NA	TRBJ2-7	CASSVSPYYEQYF	TGTGCCAGCTCGGTCTCCCCCTACTACGAGCAGTACTTC
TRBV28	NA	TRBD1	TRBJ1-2	CASSSSGTGVRGGYGYTF	TGTGCCAGCAGTTCCTCTGGGACAGGGGTCCGGGGAGGGTATGGCTACACCTTC
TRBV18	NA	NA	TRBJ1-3	CASSPFDAPGSGNTIYF	TGTGCCAGCTCACCCTTCGACGCCCCAGGCTCTGGAAACACCATATATTTT
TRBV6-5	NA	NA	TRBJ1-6	CASGQSSYNSPLHF	TGTGCCAGTGGACAGAGCTCCTATAATTCACCCCTCCACTTT
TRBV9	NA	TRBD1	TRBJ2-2	CASSVGDRFFSRAGELFF	TGTGCCAGCAGCGTAGGGGACAGGTTCTTTTCTCGGGCCGGGGAGCTGTTTTTT
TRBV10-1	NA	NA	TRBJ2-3	CASSERFRCPDTQYF	TGCGCCAGCAGTGAACGATTCCGGTGCCCAGATACGCAGTATTTT